The 30 T cell receptor beta chains presented below share a single source sample, sequenced in a study of CD8+ T cells in alopecia areata. Treatment reported: oral pan-JAK inhibitor, 5-10 mg twice daily. Following RNA extraction, reverse transcription yielded cDNA that acted as the sequencing template. TCRdb's table, derived via immunoSEQ multiplex PCR, lists solely in-frame clones and lacks some. Found here are over 150,000 clones, roughly 60% of them singletons; the top ten hold 11% to 15%. Specimen: CD4+ T cells sorted from blood, collected at week 24, from a patient treated with tofacitinib. All receptors derive from a human donor with alopecia areata.

This clone appeared a few times. This chain connects TRBV7-9 to TRBJ2-3; D is ambiguous. Per germline, CDR1 SEHNR and CDR2 FQNEAQ (reference sequence). The CDR3 extends over 14 amino acids. Trimming shortened V by 4 bases and J by 0 bases, and 8 bases separated the two germline ends. As DNA, the CDR3 is TGTGCCAGCAGCTGGTCTTCAAGCACAGATACGCAGTATTTT. Translation: CASSWSSSTDTQYF.

This sequence joins TRBV10-3 and TRBJ1-6; no firm D call. Deletions cut 5 bases from V and 7 bases from J, with 12 bases between. This CDR3 has 14 amino acids. CDR1 and CDR2 from the germline V gene are ENHRY and SYGVKD. DNA of the CDR3: TGTGCCATCAGTTCTGGACGCCCAAATTCACCCCTCCACTTT. This gives the protein CAISSGRPNSPLHF.

The chain couples TRBV6-5 to TRBJ1-5; 11 bases match TRBD1. The ends lost 6 bases at V and 2 bases at J; junction bases unmatched: 3. The V gene's germline CDR1 is MNHEY and CDR2 SVGAGI. This CDR3 is built from 15 residues. CDR3 residues: CASRRTGGGNQPQHF. The CDR3 DNA reads as TGTGCCAGCAGAAGGACAGGGGGCGGCAATCAGCCCCAGCATTTT.

This clone was found a few times. The V gene is TRBV9, the J gene TRBJ2-5, with 9 bases lining up with TRBD2. The CDR3 totals 15 residues. The ends lost 2 bases at V and 1 base at J; junction bases unmatched: 3. Germline loops: CDR1 SGDLS, CDR2 YYNGEE. This CDR3 reads CASSVSGGTQETQYF. The CDR3 nucleotides are TGTGCCAGCAGCGTCAGCGGGGGGACCCAAGAGACCCAGTACTTC.

The genes are TRBV29-1 and TRBJ1-1; TRBD1 matches 7 bases. The germline gives CDR1 SQVTM, CDR2 ANQGSEA. The CDR3 has 13 residues. The V and J ends lost 3 bases and 8 bases, in that order; junction bases with no gene match: 9. The CDR3 loop reads CSVEGRQGVEAFF. CDR3 in DNA: TGCAGCGTTGAGGGTCGCCAGGGGGTGGAAGCTTTCTTT.

The V gene is TRBV6-1, the J gene TRBJ1-6, with D unclear. Germline CDR1 is MNHNS and CDR2 is SASEGT. Trimming stripped 6 bases from V and 12 bases from J, with 18 bases between. The CDR3 spans 14 residues. CDR3: CASRDGSPNRPLHF. The CDR3 DNA reads TGTGCCAGCAGAGACGGGTCCCCGAATCGACCCCTCCACTTT.

The genes are TRBV4-1 and TRBJ2-2; tentative D call: TRBD1 (6 bases). The CDR3 spans 16 residues. V dropped 1 base and J dropped 7 bases, with 16 bases sitting between them. The V gene's germline CDR1 is MGHRA and CDR2 YSYEKL. In nucleotides, the CDR3 is TGCGCCAGCAGCCAAGGGGCCGGCAGGGGTCGCGGGGAGCTGTTTTTT. Amino acids: CASSQGAGRGRGELFF.

This clone was seen once. The V call is TRBV29-1, the J call TRBJ2-2; possibly TRBD1 or TRBD2 for D (6 bases each). V was pared by 4 bases and J by 7 bases, with 16 bases between. The CDR3 length is 14 residues. The V gene's germline CDR1 is SQVTM and CDR2 ANQGSEA. The CDR3 DNA sequence: TGCAGCGTTGGGAGGGACACAATTGACGGGGAGCTGTTTTTT. Translation: CSVGRDTIDGELFF.

The gene calls are TRBV29-1 and TRBJ1-5; TRBD1 matches 10 bases. The CDR3 length is 14 residues. Per the germline V gene, CDR1 is SQVTM and CDR2 is ANQGSEA. After removal of 5 bases from V and 4 bases from J, the junction contained 5 bases not matched to a gene. The CDR3 bases are TGCAGCGTTTCGGGACAGGGGATAAATCAGCCCCAGCATTTT. It encodes CSVSGQGINQPQHF.

This sequence joins TRBV14 and TRBJ2-5; D uncertain. This CDR3 region has 12 residues. V shed 3 bases and J shed 6 bases, with 8 bases lying between them. CDR1 and CDR2 from the germline V gene are SGHDN and FVKESK. CDR3 in DNA: TGTGCCAGCAGCCACACCTCGAAGACCCAGTACTTC. Translated, it gives CASSHTSKTQYF.

The chain combines TRBV5-1 with TRBJ2-7, with D unclear. Deletions cut 4 bases from V and 3 bases from J, with 11 bases between. Germline assignment: CDR1 SGHRS and CDR2 YFSETQ. The CDR3 is 13 amino acids. The DNA for the CDR3 is TGCGCCAGCAGCCTCCAACAGAGCTACGAGCAGTACTTC. It yields the protein CASSLQQSYEQYF. Full variable domain (remainder filled in from reference TRBV5-1 and TRBJ2-7): KAGVTQTPRYLIKTRGQQVTLSCSPISGHRSVSWYQQTPGQGLQFLFEYFSETQRNKGNFPGRFSGRQFSNSRSEMNVSTLELGDSALYLCASSLQQSYEQYFGPGTRLTVT.

CDR3 DNA: TGCGCCAGCAGCTTGGTTGGGGGGCGAAGGACTGAAGCTTTCTTT. Protein product: CASSLVGGRRTEAFF. The gene calls are TRBV5-1 and TRBJ1-1, with D possibly being TRBD1 (6 bases). The CDR3 contains 15 residues. Trimming removed 0 bases from V and 5 bases from J, with 14 bases in between. Germline V gene sequence: CDR1 SGHRS, CDR2 YFSETQ. The full variable domain, in which reference TRBV5-1 and TRBJ1-1 provide the parts outside the CDR3, is KAGVTQTPRYLIKTRGQQVTLSCSPISGHRSVSWYQQTPGQGLQFLFEYFSETQRNKGNFPGRFSGRQFSNSRSEMNVSTLELGDSALYLCASSLVGGRRTEAFFGQGTRLTVV.

The chain combines TRBV10-3 with TRBJ2-6; 8 nucleotides agree with TRBD1. This CDR3 has 19 residues. V dropped 3 bases and J dropped 2; count of bases not matched to a gene: 12. Germline CDR1 reads ENHRY; CDR2 reads SYGVKD. In DNA form, the CDR3 reads TGTGCCATCAGTGACCTGAAAGGACAGGGAGGTACTGGGGCCAACGTCCTGACTTTC. Translation: CAISDLKGQGGTGANVLTF.

The chain is built from TRBV7-9 and TRBJ1-5; D is uncertain. With 2 bases removed from V and 7 bases from J, the gap between germline ends came to 6 bases. CDR3 size: 12 residues. Per germline, CDR1 SEHNR and CDR2 FQNEAQ (reference sequence). CDR3: CASSLLSQPQHF. CDR3 coding DNA: TGTGCCAGCAGCTTATTGTCCCAGCCCCAGCATTTT.

V gene TRBV6-6 combines with J gene TRBJ2-1; D might be TRBD2 (6 bases). The CDR3 covers 15 residues. The germline V and J ends were trimmed by 2 bases and 0 bases, with 8 bases remaining between them. Looked up from germline, CDR1 is MNHNY and CDR2 is SVGAGI (reference sequence). The CDR3 protein is CASSYPSDSYNEQFF. The CDR3 coding sequence is TGTGCCAGCAGTTACCCTAGCGACTCCTACAATGAGCAGTTCTTC.

The chain is built from TRBV19 and TRBJ2-4, with 9 bases lining up with TRBD1. J lost 6 bases, V lost 6 bases, and 9 bases had no gene match. The CDR3 is 15 amino acids. Germline CDR1 and CDR2: LNHDA and SQIVND (reference sequence). The CDR3 bases are TGTGCCAGTAGCCGGGACAGGGCCAGACCAAACATTCAGTACTTC. It codes for CASSRDRARPNIQYF.

The J gene is TRBJ2-5, the V gene TRBV7-8; a possible D gene is TRBD1 (6 bases). Trimming shortened V by 0 bases and J by 1 base, and 9 bases separated the two germline ends. The CDR3 sequence is 15 residues long. The germline CDR1 and CDR2 sequences are SGHVS and FQNEAQ. The CDR3 here is CASSLAAGVQETQYF. As DNA, the CDR3 is TGTGCCAGCAGCTTAGCCGCAGGGGTCCAAGAGACCCAGTACTTC. The full variable domain, completed using reference TRBV7-8 and TRBJ2-5, is GAGVSQSPRYKVAKRGQDVALRCDPISGHVSLFWYQQALGQGPEFLTYFQNEAQLDKSGLPSDRFFAERPEGSVSTLKIQRTQQEDSAVYLCASSLAAGVQETQYFGPGTRLLVL.

This clone was found a few times. The chain links TRBV6-5 to TRBJ2-7; possible D gene TRBD2, 5 bases. This CDR3 has 14 amino acids. The germline V gene encodes CDR1 MNHEY and CDR2 SVGAGI. Trimming removed 6 bases at V and 4 bases at J, with 16 bases between. CDR3 loop: CASSFRGWEYEQYF. The CDR3 DNA reads TGTGCCAGCAGCTTCCGGGGTTGGGAGTACGAGCAGTACTTC.

J is TRBJ1-1 and V is TRBV29-1; tentatively, D is TRBD1 (5 bases). The ends were cut back, 0 bases at V and 9 bases at J, with 14 bases in the middle. The germline V gene has CDR1 SQVTM and CDR2 ANQGSEA. The CDR3 is 13 residues long. CDR3 DNA: TGCAGCGTTGAAGATCGGTCAGGGACCAAAGCTTTCTTT. Encoded protein: CSVEDRSGTKAFF. Full variable domain (remainder filled in from reference TRBV29-1 and TRBJ1-1): SAVISQKPSRDICQRGTSLTIQCQVDSQVTMMFWYRQQPGQSLTLIATANQGSEATYESGFVIDKFPISRPNLTFSTLTVSNMSPEDSSIYLCSVEDRSGTKAFFGQGTRLTVV.

This clone has more than one count but fewer than ten. This rearrangement joins TRBV30 to TRBJ2-7; D is unclear. This CDR3 region has 11 residues. The germline V and J ends were trimmed by 3 bases and 6 bases, with 9 bases remaining between them. The germline V gene encodes CDR1 GTSNPN and CDR2 SVGIG (reference sequence). CDR3 in DNA: TGTGCCTGGAGGAAGGGTCGCGAGCAGTACTTC. The encoded protein is CAWRKGREQYF.

This sequence joins TRBV19 and TRBJ2-3, with TRBD2 as a possible D gene (6 bases). Trimming stripped 7 bases from V and 2 bases from J, with 16 bases between. The CDR3 spans 15 residues. The germline V gene has CDR1 LNHDA and CDR2 SQIVND (reference sequence). In DNA form, the CDR3 reads TGTGCCAGTACCCTACGAGCGGGTCTCACAGATACGCAGTATTTT. Its protein is CASTLRAGLTDTQYF.

This sequence joins TRBV6-5 and TRBJ1-1; the D gene is possibly TRBD1 (5 bases). This CDR3 contains 15 residues. Trimming stripped 2 bases from V and 1 base from J, with 11 bases between. Germline V gene sequence: CDR1 MNHEY, CDR2 SVGAGI. The CDR3 reads CASSYGGGTNTEAFF. CDR3 nucleotide sequence: TGTGCCAGCAGTTACGGTGGGGGTACGAACACTGAAGCTTTCTTT.

This sequence joins TRBV29-1 and TRBJ1-5, with D tentatively TRBD1 (5 bases). The CDR3 sequence is 15 residues long. Germline V gives CDR1 SQVTM, CDR2 ANQGSEA. With 4 bases removed from V and 2 bases from J, the gap between germline ends came to 15 bases. CDR3: CSVGGSLEGNQPQHF. CDR3 nucleotides: TGCAGCGTTGGGGGGTCTCTCGAGGGCAATCAGCCCCAGCATTTT.

This clone has just a few counts. The V gene is TRBV4-1, the J gene TRBJ2-2, with D unresolved. Trimming removed 1 base at V and 6 bases at J, with 12 bases between. There are 15 residues in the CDR3. Germline CDR1 is MGHRA and CDR2 is YSYEKL. This CDR3 reads CASSQGHPGPGELFF. Written as DNA, the CDR3 is TGCGCCAGCAGCCAAGGTCACCCAGGCCCCGGGGAGCTGTTTTTT.

This clone was seen a single time. The chain uses TRBV5-1 and TRBJ2-3, with D unresolved. Germline CDR1 and CDR2: SGHRS and YFSETQ. This CDR3 has 15 residues. V lost 0 bases to trimming and J lost 3 bases, with 11 bases between them. CDR3 residues: CASSLGGWMTDTQYF. Here the CDR3 DNA reads TGCGCCAGCAGCTTGGGCGGCTGGATGACAGATACGCAGTATTTT.

The chain carries TRBV23-1 and TRBJ1-6; 10 bases are a match to TRBD1. TRBV23-1 qualifies as an ORF whose function is uncertain. Unmatched junction bases numbered 9, after V lost 0 bases and J lost 10 bases. The CDR3 has 17 residues. The CDR3 reads CASSQSDVDRGKSPLHF. For the CDR3, the DNA is TGCGCCAGCAGTCAATCCGATGTGGACAGGGGGAAATCACCCCTCCACTTT.

The chain combines TRBV10-3 with TRBJ1-2; no definite D call. CDR1 is ENHRY, CDR2 SYGVKD, per germline. Trimming pared 3 bases from V and 4 bases from J, leaving 9 bases between. This CDR3 has 13 amino acids. CDR3 DNA: TGTGCCATCAGTGATGGCAGCGCCTATGGCTACACCTTC. It specifies CAISDGSAYGYTF.

This clone was counted between two and nine times. The J gene is TRBJ1-1, the V gene TRBV29-1; 8 positions match TRBD1. V trimming: 6 bases; J trimming: 1 base; junction bases outside the gene matches: 7. The V gene's germline CDR1 is SQVTM and CDR2 ANQGSEA. CDR3 size: 14 residues. DNA of the CDR3: TGCAGCGTAGATAGACAGGGGTGGAACACTGAAGCTTTCTTT. Protein product: CSVDRQGWNTEAFF.

The rearrangement links TRBV29-1 to TRBJ2-5, with D unresolved. This CDR3 comprises 15 residues. CDR1 SQVTM and CDR2 ANQGSEA come from the germline V gene. Trimming removed 6 bases at V and 0 bases at J, with 17 bases between. DNA of the CDR3: TGCAGCGTCGGCTTTGGTGCAGCGCACCAAGAGACCCAGTACTTC. Its translation is CSVGFGAAHQETQYF.

This clone was counted a few times. The CDR3 is CASSVGDRGYEQYF. Written as DNA, the CDR3 is TGTGCCAGCAGTGTTGGGGACAGGGGGTACGAGCAGTACTTC. V usage is TRBV2 and J usage is TRBJ2-7; 11 nucleotides match TRBD1. The germline CDR1 and CDR2 sequences are SNHLY and FYNNEI. V was pared by 4 bases and J by 4 bases, with 3 bases of the junction left unmatched. The CDR3 is 14 residues long. Supplemented by reference TRBV2 and TRBJ2-7, the full variable domain reads EPEVTQTPSHQVTQMGQEVILRCVPISNHLYFYWYRQILGQKVEFLVSFYNNEISEKSEIFDDQFSVERPDGSNFTLKIRSTKLEDSAMYFCASSVGDRGYEQYFGPGTRLTVT.